The source of this T cell receptor (beta chain) is a study of shared clonotypes between healthy human individuals. Profiling relied on immunoSEQ multiplex PCR, and the TCRdb table lists in-frame clones only, not all of them. The data contain 2 million to 2.5 million clones, 80% to 95% of them singletons. Broader study findings: Blood was the sole source, and tissue repertoires probably differ.

The CDR3 has 14 amino acids. V was pared by 7 bases and J by 0 bases, with 10 bases between. CDR1 and CDR2 from the germline V gene are LNHDA and SQIVND (reference sequence). Comments on this clone: What it recognizes is unknown.

Sequenced sample: naive CD4+ T cells from PBMCs. Subset given: CD45RA+ positively selected. The rearrangement joins TRBV19 to TRBJ1-3; D might be TRBD1 (5 bases). The receptor comes from a man between 18 and 29 years old in good health. Some clones in this sample may be carry-over from other donors' samples. The CDR3 bases are TGTGCCAGTATAGAAGGGGACTCTGGAAACACCATATATTTT. The encoded protein is CASIEGDSGNTIYF.